This entry is about one TCR beta chain. Profiling relied on immunoSEQ multiplex PCR, and the TCRdb table lists in-frame clones only, not all of them. The sample lists about 200,000 clones, approximately 85% seen once, with 2% to 3% in the top ten. These data are taken from a study of blood T cell repertoires in COVID-19. Study-level information: From T cells, B-cell-depleted T cells, or PBMCs came the material, which was cDNA or gDNA.

The specimen sequenced was peripheral blood. This sequence originates from a woman in her 70s with COVID-19, enrolled during active disease.

CDR3: CASSPRTSGSIWDTQYF. CDR3 nucleotides: TGTGCCAGCAGCCCCCGGACTAGCGGGAGTATTTGGGATACGCAGTATTTT. V gene TRBV7-3 combines with J gene TRBJ2-3; 13 positions match TRBD2. The CDR3 is 17 residues long. V shed 5 bases and J 6 bases; nucleotides not matched to a gene: 11. Per the germline V gene, CDR1 is SGHTA and CDR2 is FQGTGA.